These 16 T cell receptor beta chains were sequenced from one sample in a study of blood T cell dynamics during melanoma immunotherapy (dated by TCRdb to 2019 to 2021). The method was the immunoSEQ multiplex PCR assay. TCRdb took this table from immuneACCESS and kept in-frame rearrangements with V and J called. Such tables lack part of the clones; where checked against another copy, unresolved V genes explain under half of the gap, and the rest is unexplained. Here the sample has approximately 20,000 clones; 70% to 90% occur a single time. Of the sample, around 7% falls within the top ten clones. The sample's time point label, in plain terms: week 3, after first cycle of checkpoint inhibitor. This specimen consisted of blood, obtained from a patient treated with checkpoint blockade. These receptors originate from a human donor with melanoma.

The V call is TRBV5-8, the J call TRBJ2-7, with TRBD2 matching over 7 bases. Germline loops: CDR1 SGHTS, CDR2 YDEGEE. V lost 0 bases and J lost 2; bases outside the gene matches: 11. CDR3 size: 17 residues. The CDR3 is CASSLALGTTTPYEQYF. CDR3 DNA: TGTGCCAGCAGCTTGGCCCTAGGGACTACGACCCCCTACGAGCAGTACTTC.

As DNA, the CDR3 is TGTGCCAGCGCGGGGCTAGCCAAAAACATTCAGTACTTC. It codes for CASAGLAKNIQYF. The J gene is TRBJ2-4, the V gene TRBV28; D might be TRBD2 (6 bases). CDR1 is MDHEN, CDR2 SYDVKM, per germline. V was cut by 8 bases and J by 0 bases, with 8 bases left in between. This CDR3 comprises 13 residues. The full variable domain, completed using reference TRBV28 and TRBJ2-4, is DVKVTQSSRYLVKRTGEKVFLECVQDMDHENMFWYRQDPGLGLRLIYFSYDVKMKEKGDIPEGYSVSREKKERFSLILESASTNQTSMYLCASAGLAKNIQYFGAGTRLSVL.

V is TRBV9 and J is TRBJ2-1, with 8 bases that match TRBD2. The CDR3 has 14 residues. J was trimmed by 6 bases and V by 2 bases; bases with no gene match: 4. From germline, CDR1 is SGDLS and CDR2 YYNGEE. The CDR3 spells CASSVSGIGNEQFF. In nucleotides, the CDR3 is TGTGCCAGCAGCGTTAGCGGGATCGGCAATGAGCAGTTCTTC.

CDR3 protein: CASSETPVRYTEAFF. The CDR3 nucleotides are TGTGCCAGCAGTGAGACTCCCGTGCGGTACACTGAAGCTTTCTTT. The chain uses TRBV6-4 and TRBJ1-1; D is ambiguous. V gave up 3 bases and J gave up 3 bases, with 14 bases separating them. CDR1 MRHNA and CDR2 SNTAGT come from the germline V gene. This CDR3 contains 15 residues.

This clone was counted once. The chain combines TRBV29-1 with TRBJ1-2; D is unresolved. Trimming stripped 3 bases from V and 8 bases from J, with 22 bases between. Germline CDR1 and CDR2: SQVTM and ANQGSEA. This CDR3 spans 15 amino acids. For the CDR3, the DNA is TGCAGCGTTGATACCCCGGGGAGCCTGCTTGTGGGCTACACCTTC. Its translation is CSVDTPGSLLVGYTF. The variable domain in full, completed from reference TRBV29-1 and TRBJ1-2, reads SAVISQKPSRDICQRGTSLTIQCQVDSQVTMMFWYRQQPGQSLTLIATANQGSEATYESGFVIDKFPISRPNLTFSTLTVSNMSPEDSSIYLCSVDTPGSLLVGYTFGSGTRLTVV.

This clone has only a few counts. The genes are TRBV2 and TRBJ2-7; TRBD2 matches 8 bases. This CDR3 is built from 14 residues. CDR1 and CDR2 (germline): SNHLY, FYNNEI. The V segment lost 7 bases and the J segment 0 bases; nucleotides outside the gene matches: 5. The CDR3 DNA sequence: TGTGCCAGCACAATGGGACTAGTCTCCTACGAGCAGTACTTC. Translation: CASTMGLVSYEQYF.

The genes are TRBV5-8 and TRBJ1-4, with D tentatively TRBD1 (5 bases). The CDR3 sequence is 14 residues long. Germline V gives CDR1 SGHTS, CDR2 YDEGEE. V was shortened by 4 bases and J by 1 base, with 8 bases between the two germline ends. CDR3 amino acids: CASSRGGTNEKLFF. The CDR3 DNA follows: TGTGCCAGCAGCCGCGGGGGAACTAATGAAAAACTGTTTTTT.

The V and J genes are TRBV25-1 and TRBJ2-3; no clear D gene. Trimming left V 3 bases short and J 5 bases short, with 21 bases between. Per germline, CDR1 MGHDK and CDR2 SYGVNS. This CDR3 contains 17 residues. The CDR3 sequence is CASSDPGPYAPEDTQYF. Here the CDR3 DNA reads TGTGCCAGCAGTGACCCCGGACCGTACGCGCCCGAAGATACGCAGTATTTT.

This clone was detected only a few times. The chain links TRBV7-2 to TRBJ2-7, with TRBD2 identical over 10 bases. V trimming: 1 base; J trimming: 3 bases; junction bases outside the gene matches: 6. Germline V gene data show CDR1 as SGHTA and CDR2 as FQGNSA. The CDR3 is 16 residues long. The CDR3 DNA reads TGTGCCAGCAGCTTAGGTTCTAGCGGGAGTCTCTACGAGCAGTACTTC. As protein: CASSLGSSGSLYEQYF.

The CDR3 nucleotides are TGTGCCAGCAGACAGAGGGACGGGACAGATACGCAGTATTTT. It specifies CASRQRDGTDTQYF. The gene calls are TRBV28 and TRBJ2-3; perhaps D is TRBD1 or TRBD2 (5 bases each). The CDR3 contains 14 residues. Between the trimmed V and J ends, which lost 6 bases and 3 bases, there was a span of 13 bases. Looked up from germline, CDR1 is MDHEN and CDR2 is SYDVKM.

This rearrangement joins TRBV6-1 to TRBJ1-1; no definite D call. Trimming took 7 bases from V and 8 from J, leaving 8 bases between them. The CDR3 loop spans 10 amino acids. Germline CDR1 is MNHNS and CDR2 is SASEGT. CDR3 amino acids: CASTLIEAFF. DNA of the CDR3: TGTGCCAGCACGCTAATAGAAGCTTTCTTT.

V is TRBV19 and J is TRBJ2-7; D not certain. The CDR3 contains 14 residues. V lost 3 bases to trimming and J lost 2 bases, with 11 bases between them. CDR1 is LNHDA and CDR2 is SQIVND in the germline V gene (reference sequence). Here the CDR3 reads CASSIGFRPYEQYF. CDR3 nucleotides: TGTGCCAGTAGTATTGGGTTTCGCCCCTACGAGCAGTACTTC.

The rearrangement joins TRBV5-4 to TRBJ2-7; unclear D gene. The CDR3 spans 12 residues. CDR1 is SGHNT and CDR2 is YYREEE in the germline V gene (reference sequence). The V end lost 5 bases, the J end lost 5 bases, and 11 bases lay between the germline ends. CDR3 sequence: CASSPDRDEQYF. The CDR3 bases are TGTGCCAGCAGTCCCGACCGGGACGAGCAGTACTTC.

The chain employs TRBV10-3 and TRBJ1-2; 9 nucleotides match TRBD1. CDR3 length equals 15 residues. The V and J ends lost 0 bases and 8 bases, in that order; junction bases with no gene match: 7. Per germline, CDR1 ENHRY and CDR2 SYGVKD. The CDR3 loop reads CAISESSGQGMGYTF. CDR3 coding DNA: TGTGCCATCAGTGAGTCATCTGGACAGGGGATGGGCTACACCTTC.

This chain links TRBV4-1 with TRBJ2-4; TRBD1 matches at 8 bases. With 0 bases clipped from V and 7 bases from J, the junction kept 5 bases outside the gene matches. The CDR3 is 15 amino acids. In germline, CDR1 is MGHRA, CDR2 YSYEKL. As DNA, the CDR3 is TGCGCCAGCAGCCAAGATAGTCAGGGGGCTAACATTCAGTACTTC. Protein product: CASSQDSQGANIQYF.

CDR3 nucleotides: TGTGCCTGGAGTGCGGGAATTTATGGCTACACCTTC. Its protein product is CAWSAGIYGYTF. The chain links TRBV30 to TRBJ1-2, with D unclear. CDR1 is GTSNPN, CDR2 SVGIG, per germline (reference sequence). The CDR3 is 12 amino acids. Trimming took off 1 base at V and 5 bases at J, with 8 bases between the two ends.